This TCR beta chain came from a study of early T cells in non-severe SARS-CoV-2 infection. About the research overall: Sequencing of bulk RNA from unsorted whole blood was done, without chain pairing. Study results and limitations: VDJdb matches were skewed toward anti-spike CD8 T cell responses.

CDR3 length: 14 amino acids. The germline V gene has CDR1 MNHEY and CDR2 SVGEGT. V was clipped by 7 bases and J by 0 bases, with 10 bases between them. Individual cDNA molecules carried attached unique molecular identifiers. TCRdb re-called the 5' RACE reads through MiXCR, storing one row per CDR3 protein. The repertoire consists of around 64,000 distinct CDR3 sequences, with roughly 12% occurring once and the leading ten covering over 1.2%. As for this clonotype: Its antigen is not known.

The chain links TRBV6-2 or TRBV6-3 to TRBJ1-5, with unresolved D. The sample here was whole blood, taken at baseline. This clonotype was obtained from an adult who was a healthcare worker with PCR-confirmed SARS-CoV-2 infection or an uninfected control (not recorded which). Written as DNA, the CDR3 is TGTGCCAGCAAGATTCAGTATAGCAATCAGCCCCAGCATTTT. It codes for CASKIQYSNQPQHF.